One sample yielded the 21 T cell receptor beta chains listed below, sequenced in a study of T cells in Graves' hyperthyroidism and ophthalmopathy. It was RNA transcripts that yielded the amplified TCR beta CDR3 regions. TCR CDR3 regions were first amplified by RT-PCR with HTBI primers. TCRdb used MiXCR to reprocess the multiplex PCR reads, holding one entry per CDR3 protein. This sample carries under 350,000 distinct CDR3 sequences, over 20% of them seen once, and the ten largest clones take roughly 52%. Sequencing was carried out using blood. These receptors were obtained from a woman aged 45-65 years with Graves' hyperthyroidism.

The CDR3 DNA reads as TGTGCCAGCAGCCGAAACAGGGAGTATCTGGACAATGAGCAGTTCTTC. Amino acid sequence: CASSRNREYLDNEQFF. The chain recombines TRBV11-3 with TRBJ2-1; D perhaps matches TRBD1 (6 bases). The V and J ends lost 5 bases and 5 bases respectively, with 19 bases between them. CDR3 size: 16 residues. Germline-derived CDR1 and CDR2 are SGHNT and YENEEA. Filled out from reference TRBV11-3 and TRBJ2-1, the complete variable domain reads EAGVVQSPRYKIIEKKQPVAFWCNPISGHNTLYWYLQNLGQGPELLIRYENEEAVDDSQLPKDRFSAERLKGVDSTLKIQPAELGDSAVYLCASSRNREYLDNEQFFGPGTRLTVL.

This clonotype came up many times. This rearrangement joins TRBV20-1 to TRBJ2-7; 7 bases are shared with TRBD1. With 6 bases clipped from V and 5 bases from J, the junction kept 10 bases outside the gene matches. Germline CDR1 and CDR2: DFQATT and SNEGSKA (reference sequence). This CDR3 contains 13 residues. The CDR3 reads CSATGTVKDEQYF. The DNA for the CDR3 is TGCAGTGCCACGGGGACAGTGAAGGACGAGCAGTACTTC.

In this sample, this clonotype turned up a few times. The J gene is TRBJ2-7, the V gene TRBV10-3; 12 bases line up with TRBD2. CDR1 and CDR2 (germline): ENHRY, SYGVKD. V trimming: 10 bases; J trimming: 7 bases; junction bases outside the gene matches: 5. This CDR3 has 12 amino acids. The CDR3 sequence: CATLGLAGEQYF. CDR3 DNA sequence: TGTGCCACCCTAGGACTAGCGGGGGAGCAGTACTTC.

The chain couples TRBV15 to TRBJ1-2; TRBD1 is a possible D gene (5 bases). The germline CDR1 and CDR2 sequences are LNHNV and YYDKDF (reference sequence). The CDR3 length is 17 residues. V dropped 1 base and J dropped 2 bases, with 17 bases sitting between them. CDR3 bases: TGTGCCACCAGCAGAGGGAGGGACTTCTCAGGGAACTATGGCTACACCTTC. Residues: CATSRGRDFSGNYGYTF.

V and J are TRBV7-9 and TRBJ1-6; no reliable D call. Germline values: CDR1 SEHNR, CDR2 FQNEAQ (reference sequence). V lost 6 bases and J lost 8, with 14 bases in between. This CDR3 contains 14 residues. The CDR3 reads CASSPSLVDSPLHF. The CDR3 region has the DNA TGTGCCAGCAGTCCTTCGCTCGTAGATTCACCCCTCCACTTT.

This clonotype was counted at least ten times. The rearrangement uses TRBV27 and TRBJ1-1; D is unclear. The V and J ends lost 3 bases and 3 bases respectively, with 8 bases between them. Per germline, CDR1 MNHEY and CDR2 SMNVEV (reference sequence). This CDR3 comprises 13 residues. The CDR3 spells CASSFRGYTEAFF. DNA for the CDR3: TGTGCCAGCAGTTTCAGAGGGTACACTGAAGCTTTCTTT.

This clonotype was counted ten times or more. The chain employs TRBV11-2 and TRBJ2-7; 8 bases are a match to TRBD2. Germline trimming cut 4 bases from V and 6 bases from J; bases unmatched to any gene: 14. The CDR3 length is 16 residues. Per the germline V gene, CDR1 is SGHAT and CDR2 is FQNNGV. CDR3 sequence: CASSSVAGPKVREQYF. CDR3 bases: TGTGCCAGCAGCTCCGTAGCGGGACCAAAAGTTCGCGAGCAGTACTTC.

The table lists this clonotype with a few counts. The genes are TRBV18 and TRBJ1-2; no clear D gene. This CDR3 is built from 15 residues. Trimming took 2 bases from V and 4 from J, leaving 14 bases between them. Germline V gene lookup returns CDR1 KGHSH and CDR2 LQKENI. In DNA, the CDR3 is TGTGCCAGCTCACCAATCTCCGACGGAACCTATGGCTACACCTTC. It codes for CASSPISDGTYGYTF. The whole variable domain, filled in from reference TRBV18 and TRBJ1-2, reads NAGVMQNPRHLVRRRGQEARLRCSPMKGHSHVYWYRQLPEEGLKFMVYLQKENIIDESGMPKERFSAEFPKEGPSILRIQQVVRGDSAAYFCASSPISDGTYGYTFGSGTRLTVV.

This clonotype appeared a few times. The rearrangement uses TRBV11-2 and TRBJ2-4; D is perhaps TRBD1 (5 bases). Germline CDR1 is SGHAT and CDR2 is FQNNGV. This CDR3 region has 17 residues. With 2 bases removed from V and 1 base from J, the gap between germline ends came to 15 bases. DNA of the CDR3: TGTGCCAGCAGCTTACCCCCCATGGCAGGGGCCAAAAACATTCAGTACTTC. Translating gives CASSLPPMAGAKNIQYF.

The V call is TRBV7-2, the J call TRBJ2-1, with D unresolved. The CDR3 contains 14 residues. Deletions cut 1 base from V and 6 bases from J, with 10 bases between. Germline-derived CDR1 and CDR2 are SGHTA and FQGNSA. CDR3 sequence (DNA): TGTGCCAGCAGCTTAGTAGGAGCGATCAATGAGCAGTTCTTC. Its translation: CASSLVGAINEQFF.

This clonotype was observed at least ten times. This chain connects TRBV7-2 to TRBJ2-3; tentatively, D is TRBD2 (6 bases). This CDR3 contains 17 residues. V was cut by 4 bases and J by 2 bases, with 19 bases left in between. Germline values: CDR1 SGHTA, CDR2 FQGNSA. The CDR3 is CASSSPRVKRVTDTQYF. Here the CDR3 DNA reads TGTGCCAGCAGCTCCCCCCGGGTAAAGCGGGTCACAGATACGCAGTATTTT.

In its sample, this clonotype was seen many times. The chain joins TRBV9 to TRBJ2-3; TRBD1 matches at 11 bases. The germline gives CDR1 SGDLS, CDR2 YYNGEE. The CDR3 runs 17 residues. The V segment lost 4 bases and the J segment 0 bases; nucleotides outside the gene matches: 7. CDR3 sequence reads: CASSRDRGNPSTDTQYF. DNA of the CDR3: TGTGCCAGCAGCCGGGACAGGGGGAACCCTAGCACAGATACGCAGTATTTT.

The chain has TRBV24-1 and TRBJ2-1, with D possibly being TRBD1 or TRBD2 (6 bases each). V lost 3 bases, J lost 6 bases, and 17 bases lay in between. The CDR3 is 16 residues long. From germline, CDR1 is KGHDR and CDR2 SFDVKD. CDR3 DNA: TGTGCCACCAGTGATGGGTGGTCCGGGGGCGGCAATGAGCAGTTCTTC. Its protein product is CATSDGWSGGGNEQFF.

The chain is built from TRBV24-1 and TRBJ2-7; TRBD2 might be the D (5 bases). This CDR3 has 13 residues. The V end was cut by 2 bases, the J end by 4 bases, with 8 bases between. From germline, CDR1 is KGHDR and CDR2 SFDVKD. In nucleotides, the CDR3 is TGTGCCACCAGTGATTGGTCGGGATACGAGCAGTACTTC. Protein: CATSDWSGYEQYF.

This clonotype was counted many times. The V call is TRBV20-1, the J call TRBJ2-7; maybe TRBD1 (6 bases). V lost 6 bases to trimming and J lost 3 bases, with 15 bases between them. The germline CDR1 and CDR2 sequences are DFQATT and SNEGSKA (reference sequence). This CDR3 region has 13 residues. The CDR3 sequence is CSASGDRNYEQYF. CDR3 sequence (DNA): TGCAGTGCGTCCGGAGACAGGAACTACGAGCAGTACTTC.

This clonotype was counted ten times or more. The chain links TRBV5-1 to TRBJ2-7; D is possibly TRBD2 (5 bases). Germline V gene data show CDR1 as SGHRS and CDR2 as YFSETQ. The length of the CDR3 is 12 residues. Deletions cut 4 bases from V and 3 bases from J, with 8 bases between. The CDR3 here is CASSLDYYEQYF. The CDR3 DNA sequence: TGCGCCAGCAGCCTTGACTACTACGAGCAGTACTTC.

In nucleotides, the CDR3 is TGTGCCTGGGACACTAGCGGGAGGAACACCGGGGAGCTGTTTTTT. Translated: CAWDTSGRNTGELFF. V is TRBV30 and J is TRBJ2-2, with 11 bases matching TRBD2. Germline values: CDR1 GTSNPN, CDR2 SVGIG (reference sequence). The CDR3 totals 15 residues. V lost 5 bases and J lost 1; bases outside the gene matches: 3.

The chain has TRBV7-2 and TRBJ1-3; D not resolved. The V gene's germline CDR1 is SGHTA and CDR2 FQGNSA. The CDR3 consists of 13 residues. V was clipped by 1 base and J by 8 bases, with 9 bases between them. CDR3 DNA sequence: TGTGCCAGCAGCTTAGACGAGGGCCACACCATATATTTT. This translates into CASSLDEGHTIYF. The full variable domain, rest sourced from reference TRBV7-2 and TRBJ1-3, is GAGVSQSPSNKVTEKGKDVELRCDPISGHTALYWYRQSLGQGLEFLIYFQGNSAPDKSGLPSDRFSAERTGGSVSTLTIQRTQQEDSAVYLCASSLDEGHTIYFGEGSWLTVV.

The gene calls are TRBV7-2 and TRBJ2-3, with D perhaps TRBD2 (5 bases). Germline values: CDR1 SGHTA, CDR2 FQGNSA. There are 15 residues in the CDR3. Trimming pared 0 bases from V and 2 bases from J, leaving 9 bases between. The CDR3 spells CASSLAAGFTDTQYF. The CDR3 nucleotides read TGTGCCAGCAGCTTAGCGGCGGGTTTCACAGATACGCAGTATTTT.

The chain uses TRBV20-1 and TRBJ2-1; 7 nucleotides agree with TRBD2. Germline V gene sequence: CDR1 DFQATT, CDR2 SNEGSKA (reference sequence). The CDR3 loop spans 16 amino acids. Here the CDR3 DNA reads TGCAGCCCCTTTTTGCTAGCGGAGACCTCCTACAATGAGCAGTTCTTC. Encoded protein: CSPFLLAETSYNEQFF.

This clonotype has only a few counts. V gene TRBV11-3 combines with J gene TRBJ2-5, with 8 bases aligning to TRBD1. Germline CDR1 and CDR2: SGHNT and YENEEA. The CDR3 spans 17 residues. V was clipped by 5 bases and J by 5 bases; unmatched bases: 16. The CDR3 here is CASSPIDRGQYGETQYF. The DNA for the CDR3 is TGTGCCAGCAGCCCAATCGACAGGGGCCAGTACGGGGAGACCCAGTACTTC.